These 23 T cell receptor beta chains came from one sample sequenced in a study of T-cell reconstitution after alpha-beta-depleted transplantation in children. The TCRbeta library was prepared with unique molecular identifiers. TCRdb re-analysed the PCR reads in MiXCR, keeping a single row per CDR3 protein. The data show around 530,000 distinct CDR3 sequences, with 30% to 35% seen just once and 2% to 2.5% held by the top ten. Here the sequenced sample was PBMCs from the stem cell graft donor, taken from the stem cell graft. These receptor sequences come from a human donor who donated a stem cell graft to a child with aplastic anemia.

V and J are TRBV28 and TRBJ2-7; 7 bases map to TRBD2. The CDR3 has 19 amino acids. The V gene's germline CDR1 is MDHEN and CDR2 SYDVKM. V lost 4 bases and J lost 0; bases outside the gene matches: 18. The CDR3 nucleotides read TGTGCCAGCAGTTCGACCTTTACTAGCGCCCAATCGATCTCCTACGAGCAGTACTTC. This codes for CASSSTFTSAQSISYEQYF.

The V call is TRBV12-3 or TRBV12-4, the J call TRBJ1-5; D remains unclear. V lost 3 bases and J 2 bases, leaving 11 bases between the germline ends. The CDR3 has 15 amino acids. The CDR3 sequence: CASSLFGQGNQPQHF. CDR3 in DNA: TGTGCCAGCAGTTTGTTCGGCCAGGGCAATCAGCCCCAGCATTTT.

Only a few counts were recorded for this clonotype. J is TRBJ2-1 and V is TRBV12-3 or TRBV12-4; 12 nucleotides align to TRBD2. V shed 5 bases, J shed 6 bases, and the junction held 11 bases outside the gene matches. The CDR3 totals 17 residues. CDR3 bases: TGTGCCAGCAGTCCTCTCCTAGCGGGAGGGCCGAGCAATGAGCAGTTCTTC. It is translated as CASSPLLAGGPSNEQFF.

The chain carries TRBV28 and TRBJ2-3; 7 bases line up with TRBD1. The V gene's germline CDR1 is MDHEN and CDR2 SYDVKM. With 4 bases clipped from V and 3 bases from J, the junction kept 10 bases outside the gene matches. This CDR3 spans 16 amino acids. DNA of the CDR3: TGTGCCAGCAGTTCAAATCCCGTGGACAGGACAGATACGCAGTATTTT. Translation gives CASSSNPVDRTDTQYF. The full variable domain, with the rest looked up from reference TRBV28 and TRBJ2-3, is DVKVTQSSRYLVKRTGEKVFLECVQDMDHENMFWYRQDPGLGLRLIYFSYDVKMKEKGDIPEGYSVSREKKERFSLILESASTNQTSMYLCASSSNPVDRTDTQYFGPGTRLTVL.

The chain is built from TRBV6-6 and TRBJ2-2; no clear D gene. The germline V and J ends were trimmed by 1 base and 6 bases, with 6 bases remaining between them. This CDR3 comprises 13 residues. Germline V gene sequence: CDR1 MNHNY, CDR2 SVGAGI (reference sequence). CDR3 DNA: TGTGCCAGCAGTTACTTGGGGTCCGGGGAGCTGTTTTTT. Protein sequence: CASSYLGSGELFF.

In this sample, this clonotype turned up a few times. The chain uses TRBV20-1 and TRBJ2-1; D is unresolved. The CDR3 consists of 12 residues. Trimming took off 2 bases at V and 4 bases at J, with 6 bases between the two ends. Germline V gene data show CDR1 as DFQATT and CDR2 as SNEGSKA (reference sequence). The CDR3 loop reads CSARTEYNEQFF. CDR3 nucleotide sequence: TGCAGTGCTAGAACAGAATACAATGAGCAGTTCTTC.

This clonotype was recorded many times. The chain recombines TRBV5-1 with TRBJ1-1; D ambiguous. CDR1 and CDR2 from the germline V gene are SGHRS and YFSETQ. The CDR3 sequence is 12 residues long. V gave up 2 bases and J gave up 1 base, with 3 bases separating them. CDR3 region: CASSLKNTEAFF. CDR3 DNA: TGCGCCAGCAGCTTAAAGAACACTGAAGCTTTCTTT.

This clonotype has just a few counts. CDR3 bases: TGTGCCTGGACGAGACAGGAAAACACTGAAGCTTTCTTT. Protein product: CAWTRQENTEAFF. The V and J genes are TRBV30 and TRBJ1-1; tentative D call: TRBD1 (6 bases). The CDR3 sequence is 13 residues long. With 4 bases removed from V and 2 bases from J, the gap between germline ends came to 11 bases. Germline V gives CDR1 GTSNPN, CDR2 SVGIG (reference sequence).

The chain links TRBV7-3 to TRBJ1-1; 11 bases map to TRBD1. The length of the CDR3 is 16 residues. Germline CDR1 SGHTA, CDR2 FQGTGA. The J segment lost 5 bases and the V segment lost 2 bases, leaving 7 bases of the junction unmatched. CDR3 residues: CASSLVGQGARTEAFF. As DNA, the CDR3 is TGTGCCAGCAGCTTAGTCGGACAGGGGGCAAGGACTGAAGCTTTCTTT.

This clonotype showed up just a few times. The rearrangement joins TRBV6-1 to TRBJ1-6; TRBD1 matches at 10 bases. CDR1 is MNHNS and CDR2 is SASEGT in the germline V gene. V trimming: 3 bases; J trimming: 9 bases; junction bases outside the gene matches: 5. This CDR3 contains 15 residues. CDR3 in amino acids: CASSESDRGPSPLHF. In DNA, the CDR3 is TGTGCCAGCAGTGAGTCAGACAGGGGGCCTTCACCCCTCCACTTT.

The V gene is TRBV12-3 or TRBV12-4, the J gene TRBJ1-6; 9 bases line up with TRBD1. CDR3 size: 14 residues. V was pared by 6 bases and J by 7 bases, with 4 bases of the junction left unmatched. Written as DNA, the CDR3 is TGTGCCAGCAGCCACGGACAGGGGAATTCACCCCTCCACTTT. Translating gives CASSHGQGNSPLHF.

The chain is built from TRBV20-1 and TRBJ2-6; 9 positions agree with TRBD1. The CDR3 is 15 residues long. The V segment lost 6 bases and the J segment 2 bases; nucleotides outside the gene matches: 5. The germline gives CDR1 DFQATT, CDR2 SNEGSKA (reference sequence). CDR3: CSAPGTGTGANVLTF. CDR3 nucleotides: TGCAGTGCCCCTGGGACAGGGACTGGGGCCAACGTCCTGACTTTC.

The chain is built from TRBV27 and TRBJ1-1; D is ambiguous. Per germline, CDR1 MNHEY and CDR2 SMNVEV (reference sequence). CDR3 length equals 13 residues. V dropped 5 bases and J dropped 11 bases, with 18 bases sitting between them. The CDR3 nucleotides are TGTGCCAGCAGTACCCTTCGGCAAGACGGGGCTTTCTTT. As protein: CASSTLRQDGAFF.

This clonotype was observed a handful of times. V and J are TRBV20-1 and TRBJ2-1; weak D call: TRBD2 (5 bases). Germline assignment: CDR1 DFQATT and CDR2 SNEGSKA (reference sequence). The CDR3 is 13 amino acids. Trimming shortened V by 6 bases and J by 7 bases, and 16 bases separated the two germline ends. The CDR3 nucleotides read TGCAGTGCCATCGAACCTTCGGGGAATGAGCAGTTCTTC. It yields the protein CSAIEPSGNEQFF.

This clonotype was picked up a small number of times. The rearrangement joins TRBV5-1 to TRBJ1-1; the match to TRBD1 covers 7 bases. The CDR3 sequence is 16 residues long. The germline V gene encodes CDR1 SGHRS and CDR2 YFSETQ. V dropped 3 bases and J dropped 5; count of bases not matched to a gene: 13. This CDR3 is CASSSATGARRTEAFF. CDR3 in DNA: TGCGCCAGCAGCTCGGCAACAGGGGCAAGGCGTACTGAAGCTTTCTTT. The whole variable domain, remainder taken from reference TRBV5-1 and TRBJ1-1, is KAGVTQTPRYLIKTRGQQVTLSCSPISGHRSVSWYQQTPGQGLQFLFEYFSETQRNKGNFPGRFSGRQFSNSRSEMNVSTLELGDSALYLCASSSATGARRTEAFFGQGTRLTVV.

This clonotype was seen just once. Here the CDR3 reads CASSPIIRDRVTYGYTF. For the CDR3, the DNA is TGTGCCAGCAGTCCAATTATCCGGGACAGAGTTACCTATGGCTACACCTTC. This rearrangement joins TRBV27 to TRBJ1-2; 7 bases are shared with TRBD1. The CDR3 has 17 amino acids. Germline values: CDR1 MNHEY, CDR2 SMNVEV (reference sequence). Germline trimming cut 5 bases from V and 4 bases from J; bases unmatched to any gene: 16.

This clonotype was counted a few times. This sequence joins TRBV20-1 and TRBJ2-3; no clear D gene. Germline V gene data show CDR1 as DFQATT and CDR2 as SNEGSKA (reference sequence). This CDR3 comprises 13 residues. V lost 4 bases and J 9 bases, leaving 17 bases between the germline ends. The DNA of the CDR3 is TGCAGTGCTATCCCTGGACCGGCTAGGACGCAGTATTTT. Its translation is CSAIPGPARTQYF.

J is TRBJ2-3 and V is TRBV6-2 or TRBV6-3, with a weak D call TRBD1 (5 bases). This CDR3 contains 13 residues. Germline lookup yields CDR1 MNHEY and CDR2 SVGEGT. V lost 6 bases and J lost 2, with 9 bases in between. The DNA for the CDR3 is TGTGCCAGCAGACAGGATAACACAGATACGCAGTATTTT. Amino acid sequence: CASRQDNTDTQYF.

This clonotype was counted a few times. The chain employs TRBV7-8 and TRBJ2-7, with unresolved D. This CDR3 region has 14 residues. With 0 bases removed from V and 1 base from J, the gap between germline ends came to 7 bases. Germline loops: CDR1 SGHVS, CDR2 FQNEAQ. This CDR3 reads CASSLAELSYEQYF. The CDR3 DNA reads TGTGCCAGCAGCTTAGCGGAATTGTCCTACGAGCAGTACTTC.

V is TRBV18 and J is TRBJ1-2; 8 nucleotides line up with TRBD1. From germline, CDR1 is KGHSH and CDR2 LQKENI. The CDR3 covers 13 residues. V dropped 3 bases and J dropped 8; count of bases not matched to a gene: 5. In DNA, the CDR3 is TGTGCCAGCTCACCGGACAGGGTGGAAGGCTACACCTTC. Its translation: CASSPDRVEGYTF.

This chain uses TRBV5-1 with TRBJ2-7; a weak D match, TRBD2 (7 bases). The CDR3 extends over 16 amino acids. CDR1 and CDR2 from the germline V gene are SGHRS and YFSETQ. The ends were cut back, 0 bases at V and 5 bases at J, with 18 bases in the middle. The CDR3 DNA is TGCGCCAGCAGCTTGGCAAGGGGGGGGAGTGCGGACGAGCAGTACTTC. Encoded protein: CASSLARGGSADEQYF. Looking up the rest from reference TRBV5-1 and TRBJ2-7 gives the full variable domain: KAGVTQTPRYLIKTRGQQVTLSCSPISGHRSVSWYQQTPGQGLQFLFEYFSETQRNKGNFPGRFSGRQFSNSRSEMNVSTLELGDSALYLCASSLARGGSADEQYFGPGTRLTVT.

CDR3 nucleotide sequence: TGCAGCGTTGTAGGGCAGGGGGCTAGCACAGATACGCAGTATTTT. It encodes CSVVGQGASTDTQYF. The chain uses TRBV29-1 and TRBJ2-3, with 8 bases aligning to TRBD1. Per the germline V gene, CDR1 is SQVTM and CDR2 is ANQGSEA. The V gene end was trimmed by 4 bases and the J gene end by 0 bases; junction bases not matched to a gene: 6. The CDR3 is 15 residues long.

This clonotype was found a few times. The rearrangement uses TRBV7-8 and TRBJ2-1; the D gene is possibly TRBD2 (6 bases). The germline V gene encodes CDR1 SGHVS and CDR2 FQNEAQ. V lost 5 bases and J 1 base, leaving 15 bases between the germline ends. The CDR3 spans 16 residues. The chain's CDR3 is CASSRIPRGSYNEQFF. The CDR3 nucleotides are TGTGCCAGCAGCCGTATACCCCGGGGGTCCTACAATGAGCAGTTCTTC.